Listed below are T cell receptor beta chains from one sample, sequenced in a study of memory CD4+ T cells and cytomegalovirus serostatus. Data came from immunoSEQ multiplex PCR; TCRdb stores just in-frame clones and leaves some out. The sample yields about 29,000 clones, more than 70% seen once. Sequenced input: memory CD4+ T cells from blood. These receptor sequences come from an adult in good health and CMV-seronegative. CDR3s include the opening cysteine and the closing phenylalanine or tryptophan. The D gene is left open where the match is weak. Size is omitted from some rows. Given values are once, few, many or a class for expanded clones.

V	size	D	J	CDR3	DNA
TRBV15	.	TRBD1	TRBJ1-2	CATSRAGQGAEGYTF	TGTGCCACCAGCAGAGCTGGCCAGGGGGCCGAAGGCTACACCTTC
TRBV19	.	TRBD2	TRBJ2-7	CASSTSSGGNYEQYF	TGTGCCAGTAGTACATCTAGCGGGGGAAACTACGAGCAGTACTTC
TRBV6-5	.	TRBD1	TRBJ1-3	CASRDREAGNTIYF	TGTGCCAGCAGGGACAGGGAAGCTGGAAACACCATATATTTT
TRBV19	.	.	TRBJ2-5	CASSHGGSQVETQYF	TGTGCCAGTAGTCATGGGGGTTCTCAGGTCGAGACCCAGTACTTC
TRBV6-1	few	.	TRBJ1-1	CASSEGAVPGTEAFF	TGTGCCAGCAGTGAGGGGGCCGTCCCGGGGACTGAAGCTTTCTTT
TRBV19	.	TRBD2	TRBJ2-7	CASSMGGTSSYEQYF	TGTGCCAGTAGTATGGGAGGGACTAGCTCCTACGAGCAGTACTTC
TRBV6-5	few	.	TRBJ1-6	CASRRPNSPLHF	TGTGCCAGCAGAAGACCAAATTCACCCCTCCACTTT
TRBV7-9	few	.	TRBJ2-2	CASDLGGLNTGELFF	TGTGCCTCCGACCTGGGGGGCCTCAACACCGGGGAGCTGTTTTTT
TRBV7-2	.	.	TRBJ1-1	CASSGGPANTEAFF	TGTGCCAGCAGCGGCGGGCCCGCGAACACTGAAGCTTTCTTT
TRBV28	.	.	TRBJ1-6	CASYSGARSPLHF	TGTGCCAGCTACAGTGGGGCGCGTTCACCCCTCCACTTT
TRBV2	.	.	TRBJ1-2	CASSEAPGWVGYTF	TGTGCCAGCAGTGAAGCGCCAGGGTGGGTTGGCTACACCTTC
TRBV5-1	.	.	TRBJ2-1	CASSLAKSRGHNEQFF	TGCGCCAGCAGCTTGGCCAAGTCCCGGGGACACAATGAGCAGTTCTTC
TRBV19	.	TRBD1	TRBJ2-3	CASNRGTGTDTQYF	TGTGCCAGTAACCGGGGGACAGGGACAGATACGCAGTATTTT
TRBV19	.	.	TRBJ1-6	CASSIVGSNNPGFNSPLHF	TGTGCCAGTAGTATAGTCGGGTCGAATAATCCGGGATTTAATTCACCCCTCCACTTT
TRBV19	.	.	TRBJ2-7	CASREQSSYEQYF	TGTGCCAGTAGGGAACAGAGCTCCTACGAGCAGTACTTC
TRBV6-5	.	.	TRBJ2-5	CASSYQHSRMWETQYF	TGTGCCAGCAGTTACCAACACTCGAGAATGTGGGAGACCCAGTACTTC
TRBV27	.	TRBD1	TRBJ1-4	CASKSRGTENEKLFF	TGTGCCAGCAAATCGAGGGGGACAGAAAATGAAAAACTGTTTTTT
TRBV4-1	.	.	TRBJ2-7	CASSQVRGPLSYEQYF	TGCGCCAGCAGCCAAGTCAGGGGTCCCCTTTCCTACGAGCAGTACTTC
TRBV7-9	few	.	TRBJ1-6	CASSLESSPLHF	TGTGCCAGCAGCTTAGAATCTTCACCCCTCCACTTT
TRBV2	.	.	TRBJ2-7	CASNRDASAYEQYF	TGTGCCAGCAATCGGGACGCCTCAGCCTACGAGCAGTACTTC
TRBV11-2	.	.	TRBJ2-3	CASSLAGETDTQYF	TGTGCCAGCAGCTTAGCTGGGGAAACAGATACGCAGTATTTT
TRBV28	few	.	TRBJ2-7	CASSFFTGRYEQYF	TGTGCCAGCAGTTTCTTCACAGGGAGGTACGAGCAGTACTTC
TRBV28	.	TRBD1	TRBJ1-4	CASSLYRGNEKLFF	TGTGCCAGCAGTTTATACAGGGGTAATGAAAAACTGTTTTTT
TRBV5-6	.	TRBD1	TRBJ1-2	CASSPPRTGTKYGYTF	TGTGCCAGCAGCCCTCCCCGGACAGGGACGAAGTATGGCTACACCTTC
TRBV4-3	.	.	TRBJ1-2	CASSLGGFYGYTF	TGCGCCAGCAGCCTCGGTGGTTTTTATGGCTACACCTTC
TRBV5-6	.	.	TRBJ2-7	CASSLERTHYEQYF	TGTGCCAGCAGCTTGGAACGGACTCACTACGAGCAGTACTTC
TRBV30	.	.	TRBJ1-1	CAWMLGANTEAFF	TGTGCCTGGATGCTGGGGGCGAACACTGAAGCTTTCTTT
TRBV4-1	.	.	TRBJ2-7	CASSQDLGEWSYEQYF	TGCGCCAGCAGCCAAGATCTGGGGGAGTGGTCCTACGAGCAGTACTTC
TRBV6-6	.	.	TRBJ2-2	CASSRRVDTGELFF	TGTGCCAGCAGCCGACGGGTGGACACCGGGGAGCTGTTTTTT
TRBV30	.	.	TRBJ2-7	CAWSRLGSYEQYF	TGTGCCTGGAGCCGCCTGGGCTCCTACGAGCAGTACTTC
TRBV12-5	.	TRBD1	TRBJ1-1	CASAPTGSTEAFF	TGTGCTAGTGCCCCGACAGGGAGCACTGAAGCTTTCTTT
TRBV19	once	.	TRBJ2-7	CASSTRQRTYEQYF	TGTGCCAGTAGTACCCGACAGCGTACCTACGAGCAGTACTTC
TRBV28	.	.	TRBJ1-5	CASSPPGVGASNQPQHF	TGTGCCAGCAGTCCTCCCGGGGTGGGGGCGAGCAATCAGCCCCAGCATTTT
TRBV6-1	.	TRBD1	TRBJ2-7	CASSERGVPPGQRPYEQYF	TGTGCCAGCAGTGAGAGGGGTGTTCCCCCGGGACAGAGGCCCTACGAGCAGTACTTC
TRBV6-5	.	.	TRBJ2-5	CASSYSTRGETQYF	TGTGCCAGCAGTTACTCTACCCGGGGGGAGACCCAGTACTTC
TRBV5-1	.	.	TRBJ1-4	CASSLVQAATNEKLFF	TGCGCCAGCAGCTTGGTCCAGGCGGCAACTAATGAAAAACTGTTTTTT
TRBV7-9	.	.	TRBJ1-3	CASSSRGISGNTIYF	TGTGCCAGCAGCTCTAGGGGCATAAGTGGAAACACCATATATTTT